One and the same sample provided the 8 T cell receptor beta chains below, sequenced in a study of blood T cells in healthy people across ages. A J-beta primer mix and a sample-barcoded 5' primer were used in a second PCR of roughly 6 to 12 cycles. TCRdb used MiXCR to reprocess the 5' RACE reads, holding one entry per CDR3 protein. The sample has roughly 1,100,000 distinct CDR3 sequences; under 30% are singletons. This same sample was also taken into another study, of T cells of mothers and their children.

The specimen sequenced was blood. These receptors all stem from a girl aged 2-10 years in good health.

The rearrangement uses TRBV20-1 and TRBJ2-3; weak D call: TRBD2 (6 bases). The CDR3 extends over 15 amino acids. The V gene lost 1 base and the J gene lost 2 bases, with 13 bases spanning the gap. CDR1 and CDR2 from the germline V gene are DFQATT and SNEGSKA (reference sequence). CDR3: CSARAYSGDTDTQYF. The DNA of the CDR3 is TGCAGTGCTAGAGCTTATAGCGGAGACACAGATACGCAGTATTTT.

CDR3 bases: TGTGCCAGCAGTTTAGCGCAGGGGCCCCACTCCTACAATGAGCAGTTCTTC. Its translation: CASSLAQGPHSYNEQFF. This chain uses TRBV12-3 or TRBV12-4 with TRBJ2-1; maybe TRBD1 (6 bases). V gave up 0 bases and J gave up 0 bases, with 12 bases separating them. This CDR3 contains 17 residues.

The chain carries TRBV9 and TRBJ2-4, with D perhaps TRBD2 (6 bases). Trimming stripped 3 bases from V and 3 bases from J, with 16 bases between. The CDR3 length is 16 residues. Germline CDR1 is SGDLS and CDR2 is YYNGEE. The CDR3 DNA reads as TGTGCCAGCAGCGCTGGGACTTTTAAGGGCAAAAACATTCAGTACTTC. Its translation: CASSAGTFKGKNIQYF.

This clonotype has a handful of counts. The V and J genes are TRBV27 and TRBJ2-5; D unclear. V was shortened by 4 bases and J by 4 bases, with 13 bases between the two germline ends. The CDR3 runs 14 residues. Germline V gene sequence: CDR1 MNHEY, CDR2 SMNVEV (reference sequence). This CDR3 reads CASSSNGLLETQYF. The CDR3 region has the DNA TGTGCCAGCAGTTCCAATGGCCTACTAGAGACCCAGTACTTC.

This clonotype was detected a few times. For the CDR3, the DNA is TGCGCCAGCAGCCAAGACGGGTATGAAGCTTTCTTT. Its protein is CASSQDGYEAFF. V usage is TRBV4-3 and J usage is TRBJ1-1; no clear D gene. The V and J ends lost 0 bases and 7 bases respectively, with 6 bases between them. Germline V lookup: CDR1 LGHNA, CDR2 YSLEER. CDR3 length: 12 residues.

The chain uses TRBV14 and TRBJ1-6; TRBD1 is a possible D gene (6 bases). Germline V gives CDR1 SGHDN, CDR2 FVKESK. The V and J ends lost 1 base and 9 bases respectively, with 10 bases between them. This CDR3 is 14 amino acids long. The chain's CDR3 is CASSQAQGGSPLHF. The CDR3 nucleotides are TGTGCCAGCAGCCAAGCACAGGGCGGTTCACCCCTCCACTTT.

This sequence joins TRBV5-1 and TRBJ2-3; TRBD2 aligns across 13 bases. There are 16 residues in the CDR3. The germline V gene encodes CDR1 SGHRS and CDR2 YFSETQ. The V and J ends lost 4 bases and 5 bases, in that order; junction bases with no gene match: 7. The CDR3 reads CASSVRLAGGLDTQYF. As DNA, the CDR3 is TGCGCCAGCAGCGTACGACTAGCGGGAGGATTAGATACGCAGTATTTT.

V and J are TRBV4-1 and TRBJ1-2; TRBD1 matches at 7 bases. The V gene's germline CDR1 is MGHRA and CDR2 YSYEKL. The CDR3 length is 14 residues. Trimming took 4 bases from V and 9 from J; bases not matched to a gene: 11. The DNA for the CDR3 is TGCGCCAGCAGCCGCCTGAGACAGGGCCTGAGCTACACCTTC. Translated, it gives CASSRLRQGLSYTF.